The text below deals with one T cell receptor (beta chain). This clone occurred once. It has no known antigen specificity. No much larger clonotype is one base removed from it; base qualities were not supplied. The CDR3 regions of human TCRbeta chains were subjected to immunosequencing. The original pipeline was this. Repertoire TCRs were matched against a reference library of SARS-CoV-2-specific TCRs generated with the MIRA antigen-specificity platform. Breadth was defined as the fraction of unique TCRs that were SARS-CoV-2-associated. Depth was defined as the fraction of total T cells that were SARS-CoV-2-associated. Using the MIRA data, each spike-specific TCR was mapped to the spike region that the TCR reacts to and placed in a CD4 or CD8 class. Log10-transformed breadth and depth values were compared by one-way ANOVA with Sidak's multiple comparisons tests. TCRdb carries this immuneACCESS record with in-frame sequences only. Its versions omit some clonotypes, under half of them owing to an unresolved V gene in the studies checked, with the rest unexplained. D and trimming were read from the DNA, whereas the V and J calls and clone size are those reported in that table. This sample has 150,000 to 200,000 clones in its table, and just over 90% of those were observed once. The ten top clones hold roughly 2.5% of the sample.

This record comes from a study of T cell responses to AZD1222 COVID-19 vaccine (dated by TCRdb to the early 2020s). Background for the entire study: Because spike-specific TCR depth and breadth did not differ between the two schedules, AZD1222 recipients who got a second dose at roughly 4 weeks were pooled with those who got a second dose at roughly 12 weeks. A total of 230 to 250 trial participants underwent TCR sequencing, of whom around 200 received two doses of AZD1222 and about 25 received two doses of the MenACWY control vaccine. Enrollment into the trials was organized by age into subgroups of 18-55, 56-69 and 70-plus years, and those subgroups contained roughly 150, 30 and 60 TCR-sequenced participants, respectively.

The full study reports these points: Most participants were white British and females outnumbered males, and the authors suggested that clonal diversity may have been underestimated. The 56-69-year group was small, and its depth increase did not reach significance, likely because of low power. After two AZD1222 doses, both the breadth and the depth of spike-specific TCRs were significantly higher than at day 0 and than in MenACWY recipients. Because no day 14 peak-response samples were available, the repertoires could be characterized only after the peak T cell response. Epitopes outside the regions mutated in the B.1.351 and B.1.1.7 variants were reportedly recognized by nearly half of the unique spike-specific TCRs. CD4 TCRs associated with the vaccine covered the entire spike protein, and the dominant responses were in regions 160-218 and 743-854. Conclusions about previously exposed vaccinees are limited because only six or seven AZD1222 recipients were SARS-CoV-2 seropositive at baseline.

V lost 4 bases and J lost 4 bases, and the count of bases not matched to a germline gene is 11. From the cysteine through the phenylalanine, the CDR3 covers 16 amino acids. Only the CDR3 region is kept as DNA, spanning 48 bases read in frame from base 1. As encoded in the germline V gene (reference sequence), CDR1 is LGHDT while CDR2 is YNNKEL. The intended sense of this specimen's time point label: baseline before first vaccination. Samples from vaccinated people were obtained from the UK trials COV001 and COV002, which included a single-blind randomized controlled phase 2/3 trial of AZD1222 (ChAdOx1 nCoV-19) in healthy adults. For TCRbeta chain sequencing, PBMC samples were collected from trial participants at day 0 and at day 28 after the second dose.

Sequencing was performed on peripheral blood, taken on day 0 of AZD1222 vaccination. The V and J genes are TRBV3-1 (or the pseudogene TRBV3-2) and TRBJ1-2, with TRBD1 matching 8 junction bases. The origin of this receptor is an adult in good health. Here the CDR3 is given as CASSPGTGSLTYGYTF. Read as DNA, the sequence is TGTGCCAGCAGCCCGGGGACAGGAAGTTTGACCTATGGCTACACCTTC.